The 21 T cell receptor beta chains below were found in one sample sequenced in a study of PD-1 blockade in classical Hodgkin lymphoma. Repertoires were generated with immunoSEQ multiplex PCR, while TCRdb's copy carries only in-frame clones and drops some. The sample holds 2,000 to 2,500 clones; over 70% are singletons and the top ten take 14%. The time point was: newly diagnosed, previously untreated cHL patient sample. The authors enriched CD8+ T cells from thawed PBMCs via magnetic negative selection. The specimen was CD8+ T cells from blood. The receptors stem from a human donor with classical Hodgkin lymphoma.

The chain has TRBV2 and TRBJ1-1; D ambiguous. Trimming took 7 bases from V and 1 from J, leaving 13 bases between them. This CDR3 is 14 amino acids long. Germline assignment: CDR1 SNHLY and CDR2 FYNNEI. CDR3 in amino acids: CASTPDGANTEAFF. CDR3 nucleotide sequence: TGTGCCAGCACCCCGGACGGAGCGAACACTGAAGCTTTCTTT.

V gene TRBV6-6 combines with J gene TRBJ2-1, with 7 bases identical to TRBD2. Germline V gene sequence: CDR1 MNHNY, CDR2 SVGAGI (reference sequence). There are 14 residues in the CDR3. The V gene end was trimmed by 6 bases and the J gene end by 2 bases; junction bases not matched to a gene: 4. CDR3 amino acids: CASSVAGAYNEQFF. For the CDR3, the DNA is TGTGCCAGCAGCGTAGCGGGTGCCTACAATGAGCAGTTCTTC.

The V call is TRBV27, the J call TRBJ2-1, with D unclear. Trimming stripped 2 bases from V and 7 bases from J, with 15 bases between. The CDR3 is 15 amino acids. Per germline, CDR1 MNHEY and CDR2 SMNVEV (reference sequence). The CDR3 here is CASSLDQPSWNEQFF. CDR3 sequence (DNA): TGTGCCAGCAGTTTAGACCAACCCTCCTGGAATGAGCAGTTCTTC.

This chain connects TRBV19 to TRBJ1-2; 10 positions agree with TRBD1. The CDR3 length is 13 residues. Germline V gene sequence: CDR1 LNHDA, CDR2 SQIVND (reference sequence). Trimming at V came to 5 bases and at J to 8 bases, leaving 5 bases not matched to a gene. CDR3 in DNA: TGTGCCAGTAGTGCCCGGGACAGGGGAGGCTACACCTTC. This sequence encodes CASSARDRGGYTF.

This chain uses TRBV11-2 with TRBJ2-1, with 9 positions matching TRBD2. Per germline, CDR1 SGHAT and CDR2 FQNNGV. The CDR3 length is 16 residues. Trimming removed 7 bases from V and 9 bases from J; junction bases left unmatched: 16. The CDR3 loop reads CASTLLSAGGRGEQFF. CDR3 DNA sequence: TGTGCCAGCACCCTCCTTTCAGCGGGAGGCCGTGGTGAGCAGTTCTTC.

The sample holds a few counts of this clone. The chain links TRBV9 to TRBJ1-2, with D uncertain. The CDR3 extends over 15 amino acids. Per the germline V gene, CDR1 is SGDLS and CDR2 is YYNGEE. The ends were cut back, 4 bases at V and 3 bases at J, with 16 bases in the middle. Here the CDR3 reads CASSLEGGTDYGYTF. The CDR3, as DNA: TGTGCCAGCAGCCTCGAGGGAGGTACGGACTATGGCTACACCTTC.

This rearrangement joins TRBV18 to TRBJ2-1; 12 nucleotides match TRBD2. Germline V gene lookup returns CDR1 KGHSH and CDR2 LQKENI. The V segment lost 3 bases and the J segment 8 bases; nucleotides outside the gene matches: 17. This CDR3 region has 19 residues. CDR3 DNA: TGTGCCAGCTCACCTTCTGCTAGCGGGAGGGCCCCCCTCAAATATGAGCAGTTCTTC. Protein product: CASSPSASGRAPLKYEQFF.

The rearrangement links TRBV28 to TRBJ2-3; 7 positions agree with TRBD2. CDR1 and CDR2 (germline): MDHEN, SYDVKM. CDR3 length equals 15 residues. V trimming: 6 bases; J trimming: 6 bases; junction bases outside the gene matches: 12. This CDR3 reads CASRPPGLSLDTQYF. In nucleotides, the CDR3 is TGTGCCAGCAGGCCTCCGGGACTAAGCCTGGATACGCAGTATTTT. The whole variable domain, remainder taken from reference TRBV28 and TRBJ2-3, is DVKVTQSSRYLVKRTGEKVFLECVQDMDHENMFWYRQDPGLGLRLIYFSYDVKMKEKGDIPEGYSVSREKKERFSLILESASTNQTSMYLCASRPPGLSLDTQYFGPGTRLTVL.

The rearrangement joins TRBV5-4 to TRBJ2-3, with 7 bases lining up with TRBD2. Germline V gene lookup returns CDR1 SGHNT and CDR2 YYREEE (reference sequence). This CDR3 region has 17 residues. Unmatched junction bases numbered 14, after V lost 4 bases and J lost 3 bases. The chain's CDR3 is CASSTGGGTRRTDTQYF. DNA of the CDR3: TGTGCCAGCAGCACGGGAGGCGGGACCCGGCGGACAGATACGCAGTATTTT.

The J gene is TRBJ2-7, the V gene TRBV6-1; D remains ambiguous. Trimming removed 7 bases from V and 1 base from J, with 5 bases in between. Germline V gene sequence: CDR1 MNHNS, CDR2 SASEGT. The CDR3 has 11 residues. The CDR3 here is CASTQSYEQYF. CDR3 DNA: TGTGCCAGCACACAATCCTACGAGCAGTACTTC.

This clone is a singleton in its sample. The chain has TRBV7-2 and TRBJ2-3; D not certain. The germline V gene has CDR1 SGHTA and CDR2 FQGNSA. V lost 4 bases and J lost 1, with 9 bases in between. The CDR3 sequence is 14 residues long. The CDR3: CASSYLLGTDTQYF. The CDR3 nucleotides read TGTGCCAGCAGCTATCTCTTGGGCACAGATACGCAGTATTTT.

This clone turned up a few times. For the CDR3, the DNA is TGCAGCGTCGCCGGGACAGGGGGCTTTTCCGGGGCCAACGTCCTGACTTTC. Translation gives CSVAGTGGFSGANVLTF. This chain links TRBV29-1 with TRBJ2-6; 12 bases agree with TRBD1. V lost 6 bases, J lost 4 bases, and 10 bases stayed unmatched. CDR3 length: 17 amino acids. CDR1 and CDR2 from the germline V gene are SQVTM and ANQGSEA.

This chain connects TRBV7-9 to TRBJ2-5; D unresolved. The V end lost 5 bases, the J end lost 5 bases, and 27 bases lay between the germline ends. Germline loops: CDR1 SEHNR, CDR2 FQNEAQ (reference sequence). CDR3 size: 18 residues. The CDR3 nucleotides are TGTGCCAGCAGCCCTAGAGAAGGTGTTCACCGTCCCCAGGAGACCCAGTACTTC. It codes for CASSPREGVHRPQETQYF.

The J gene is TRBJ2-7, the V gene TRBV18; D call uncertain. Trimming stripped 0 bases from V and 2 bases from J, with 5 bases between. Germline V lookup: CDR1 KGHSH, CDR2 LQKENI. The CDR3 consists of 13 residues. As DNA, the CDR3 is TGTGCCAGCTCACCACCAGGCACCTACGAGCAGTACTTC. Its protein is CASSPPGTYEQYF.

This chain links TRBV15 with TRBJ2-2; maybe TRBD1 (6 bases). V shed 4 bases and J shed 5 bases, with 20 bases lying between them. The CDR3 totals 17 residues. Per germline, CDR1 LNHNV and CDR2 YYDKDF (reference sequence). The CDR3 DNA reads as TGTGCCACCAGCACCCTTCCACAGGGACGGGGAACCGGGGAGCTGTTTTTT. Its translation is CATSTLPQGRGTGELFF. The full variable domain, in which reference TRBV15 and TRBJ2-2 provide the parts outside the CDR3, is DAMVIQNPRYQVTQFGKPVTLSCSQTLNHNVMYWYQQKSSQAPKLLFHYYDKDFNNEADTPDNFQSRRPNTSFCFLDIRSPGLGDTAMYLCATSTLPQGRGTGELFFGEGSRLTVL.

The gene calls are TRBV9 and TRBJ1-3; D gene ambiguous. Deletions cut 0 bases from V and 0 bases from J, with 22 bases between. The germline gives CDR1 SGDLS, CDR2 YYNGEE. The CDR3 length is 20 residues. CDR3: CASSVAHGLDTFSSGNTIYF. For the CDR3, the DNA is TGTGCCAGCAGCGTAGCTCATGGTTTAGACACTTTTTCCTCTGGAAACACCATATATTTT.

This rearrangement joins TRBV5-1 to TRBJ2-3; D uncertain. Germline loops: CDR1 SGHRS, CDR2 YFSETQ. V shed 2 bases and J shed 2 bases, with 15 bases lying between them. The CDR3 runs to 16 residues. CDR3 DNA sequence: TGCGCCAGCAGCTTCCGGATCCAAAAGGCCACAGATACGCAGTATTTT. As protein: CASSFRIQKATDTQYF.

The chain has TRBV2 and TRBJ2-5, with 8 nucleotides matching TRBD1. V lost 5 bases and J lost 5; bases outside the gene matches: 7. The CDR3 runs 14 residues. CDR1 and CDR2 from the germline V gene are SNHLY and FYNNEI. The CDR3: CASSPGTGGETQYF. CDR3 coding DNA: TGTGCCAGCAGTCCGGGGACAGGTGGGGAGACCCAGTACTTC.

The rearrangement uses TRBV2 and TRBJ1-4; 9 bases fit TRBD1. The V segment lost 2 bases and the J segment 3 bases; nucleotides outside the gene matches: 4. The CDR3 loop spans 16 amino acids. Germline CDR1 SNHLY, CDR2 FYNNEI. The CDR3 coding sequence is TGTGCCAGCAGTGAAATGACAGGGGGAGCTAATGAAAAACTGTTTTTT. Its protein is CASSEMTGGANEKLFF.

The chain couples TRBV2 to TRBJ2-7; D is uncertain. The CDR3 spans 13 residues. Germline assignment: CDR1 SNHLY and CDR2 FYNNEI. V shed 1 base and J shed 0 bases, with 4 bases lying between them. CDR3 nucleotide sequence: TGTGCCAGCAGTGAAGTGGCCTCCTACGAGCAGTACTTC. Its translation is CASSEVASYEQYF.

This clone appeared a single time. The chain links TRBV5-1 to TRBJ1-1; D uncertain. Germline V CDR1 and CDR2: SGHRS, YFSETQ. The CDR3 extends over 17 amino acids. V lost 4 bases, J lost 1 base, and 20 bases lay in between. The CDR3, as DNA: TGCGCCAGCAGCCTCCACTCCGGACGGGAACCGAACACTGAAGCTTTCTTT. This gives the protein CASSLHSGREPNTEAFF. The variable domain in full, with the rest retrieved from reference TRBV5-1 and TRBJ1-1, is KAGVTQTPRYLIKTRGQQVTLSCSPISGHRSVSWYQQTPGQGLQFLFEYFSETQRNKGNFPGRFSGRQFSNSRSEMNVSTLELGDSALYLCASSLHSGREPNTEAFFGQGTRLTVV.